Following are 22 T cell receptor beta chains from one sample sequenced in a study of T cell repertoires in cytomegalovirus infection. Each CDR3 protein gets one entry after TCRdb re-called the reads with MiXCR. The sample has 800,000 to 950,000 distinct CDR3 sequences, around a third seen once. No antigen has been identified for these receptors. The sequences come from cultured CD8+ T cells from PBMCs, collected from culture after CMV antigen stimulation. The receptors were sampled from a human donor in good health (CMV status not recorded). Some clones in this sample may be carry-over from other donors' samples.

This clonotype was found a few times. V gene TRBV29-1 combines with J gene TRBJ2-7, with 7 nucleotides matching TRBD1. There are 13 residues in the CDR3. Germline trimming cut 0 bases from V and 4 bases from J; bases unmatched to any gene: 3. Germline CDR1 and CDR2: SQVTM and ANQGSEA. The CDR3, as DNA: TGCAGCGTTGAAGATAAGGACAGGTACGAGCAGTACTTC. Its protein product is CSVEDKDRYEQYF.

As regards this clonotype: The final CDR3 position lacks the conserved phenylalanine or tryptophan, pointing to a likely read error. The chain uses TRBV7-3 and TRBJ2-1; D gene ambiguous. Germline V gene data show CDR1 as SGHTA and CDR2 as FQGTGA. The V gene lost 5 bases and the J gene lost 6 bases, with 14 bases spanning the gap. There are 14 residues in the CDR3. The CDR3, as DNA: TGTGCCAGCAGCGGCGGAGCTCTACTCAATGAGCAGTTCCTC. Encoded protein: CASSGGALLNEQFL.

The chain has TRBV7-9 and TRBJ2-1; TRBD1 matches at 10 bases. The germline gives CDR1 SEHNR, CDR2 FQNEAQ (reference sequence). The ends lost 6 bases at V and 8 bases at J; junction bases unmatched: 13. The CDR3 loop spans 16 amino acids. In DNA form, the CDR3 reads TGTGCCAGCAGGCCTACCCGGGACAGGGGTCAGCATGAGCAGTTCTTC. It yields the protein CASRPTRDRGQHEQFF.

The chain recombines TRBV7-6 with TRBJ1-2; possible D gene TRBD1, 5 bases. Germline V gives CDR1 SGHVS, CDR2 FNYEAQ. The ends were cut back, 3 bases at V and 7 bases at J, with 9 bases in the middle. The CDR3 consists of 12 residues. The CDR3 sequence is CASSFQGAGYTF. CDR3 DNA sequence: TGTGCCAGCAGCTTTCAGGGTGCTGGCTACACCTTC.

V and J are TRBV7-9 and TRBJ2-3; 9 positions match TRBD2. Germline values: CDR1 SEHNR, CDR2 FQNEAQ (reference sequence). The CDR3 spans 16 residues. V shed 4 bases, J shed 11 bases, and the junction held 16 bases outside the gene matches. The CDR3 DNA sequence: TGTGCCAGCAGCTCCGGCGGCGGGGGGGGGAGGTATATGCAGTATTTT. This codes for CASSSGGGGGRYMQYF.

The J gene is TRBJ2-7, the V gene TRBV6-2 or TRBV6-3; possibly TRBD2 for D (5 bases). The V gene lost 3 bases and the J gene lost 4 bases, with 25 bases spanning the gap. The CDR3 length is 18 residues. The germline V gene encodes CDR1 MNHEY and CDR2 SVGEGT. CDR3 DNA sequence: TGTGCCAGCAGTTATTCGCCGTCAGGAAAGACTACAATATACGAGCAGTACGTC. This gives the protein CASSYSPSGKTTIYEQYV.

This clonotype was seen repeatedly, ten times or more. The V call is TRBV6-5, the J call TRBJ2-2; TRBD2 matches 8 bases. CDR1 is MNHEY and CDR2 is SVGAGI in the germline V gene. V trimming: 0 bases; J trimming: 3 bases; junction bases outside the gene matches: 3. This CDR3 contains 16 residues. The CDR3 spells CASSYSGTSYTGELFF. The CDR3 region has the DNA TGTGCCAGCAGTTACTCGGGGACTAGTTACACCGGGGAGCTGTTTTTT.

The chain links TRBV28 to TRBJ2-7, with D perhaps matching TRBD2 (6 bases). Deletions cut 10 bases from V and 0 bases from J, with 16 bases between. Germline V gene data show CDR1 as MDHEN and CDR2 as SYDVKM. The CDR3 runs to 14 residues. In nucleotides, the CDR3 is TGTGCCACCAAAATGACCGGGAGCTCCTACGAGCAGTACGTC. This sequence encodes CATKMTGSSYEQYV.

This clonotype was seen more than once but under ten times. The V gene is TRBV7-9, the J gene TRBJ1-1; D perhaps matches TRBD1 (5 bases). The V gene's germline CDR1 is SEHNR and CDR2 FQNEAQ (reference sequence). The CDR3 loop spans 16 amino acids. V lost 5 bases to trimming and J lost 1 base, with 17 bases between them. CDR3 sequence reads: CASSLRWGEENTEAFF. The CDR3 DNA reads TGTGCCAGCAGCCTAAGGTGGGGCGAGGAGAACACTGAAGCTTTCTTT.

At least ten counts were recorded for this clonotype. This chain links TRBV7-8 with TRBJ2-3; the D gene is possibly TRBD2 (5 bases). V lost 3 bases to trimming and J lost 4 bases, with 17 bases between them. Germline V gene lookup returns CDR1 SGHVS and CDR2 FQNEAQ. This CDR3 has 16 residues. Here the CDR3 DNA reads TGTGCCAGCAGCTTGATTCTGAGGAGGTCCGCAGATACGCAGTATTTT. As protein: CASSLILRRSADTQYF.

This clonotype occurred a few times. CDR3 DNA: TGTGCCAGCAGGGAGGGATACTATGGCTACACCTTC. This encodes CASREGYYGYTF. This chain links TRBV6-4 with TRBJ1-2; D is unresolved. The CDR3 consists of 12 residues. The germline V and J ends were trimmed by 6 bases and 3 bases, with 8 bases remaining between them. In germline, CDR1 is MRHNA, CDR2 SNTAGT.

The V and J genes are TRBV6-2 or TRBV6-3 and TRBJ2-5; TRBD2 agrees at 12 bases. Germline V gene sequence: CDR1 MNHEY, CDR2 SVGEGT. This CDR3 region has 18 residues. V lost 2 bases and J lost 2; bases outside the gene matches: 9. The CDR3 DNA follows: TGTGCCAGCAGTTACACTAGCGGGGGGCCGAGTAGACAAGAGACCCAGTACTTC. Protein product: CASSYTSGGPSRQETQYF.

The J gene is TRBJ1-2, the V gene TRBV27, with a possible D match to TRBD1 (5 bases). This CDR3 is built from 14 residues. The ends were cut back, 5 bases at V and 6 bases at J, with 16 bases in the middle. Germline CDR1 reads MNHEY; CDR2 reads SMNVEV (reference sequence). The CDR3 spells CASSQILGPDGYTF. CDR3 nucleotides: TGTGCCAGCAGTCAAATCCTGGGGCCTGATGGCTACACCTTC.

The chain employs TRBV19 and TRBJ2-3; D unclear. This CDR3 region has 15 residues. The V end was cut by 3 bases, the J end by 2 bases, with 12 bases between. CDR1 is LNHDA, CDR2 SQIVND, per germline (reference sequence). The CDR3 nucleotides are TGTGCCAGTAGTATCAGACGGATTTTCACAGATACGCAGTATTTT. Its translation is CASSIRRIFTDTQYF.

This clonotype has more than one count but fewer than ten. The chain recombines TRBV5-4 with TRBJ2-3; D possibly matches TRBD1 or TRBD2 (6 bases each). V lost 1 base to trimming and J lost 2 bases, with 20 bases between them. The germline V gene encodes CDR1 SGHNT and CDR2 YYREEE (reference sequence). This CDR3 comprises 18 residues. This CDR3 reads CASSLYYGGTTYTDTQYF. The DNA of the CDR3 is TGTGCCAGCAGCTTGTATTACGGAGGGACAACCTACACAGATACGCAGTATTTT. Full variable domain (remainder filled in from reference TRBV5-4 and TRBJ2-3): ETGVTQSPTHLIKTRGQQVTLRCSSQSGHNTVSWYQQALGQGPQFIFQYYREEENGRGNFPPRFSGLQFPNYSSELNVNALELDDSALYLCASSLYYGGTTYTDTQYFGPGTRLTVL.

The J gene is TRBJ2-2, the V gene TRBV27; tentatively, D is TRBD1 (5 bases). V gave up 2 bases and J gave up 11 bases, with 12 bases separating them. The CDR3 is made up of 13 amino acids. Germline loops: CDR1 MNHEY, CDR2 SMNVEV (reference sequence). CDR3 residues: CASSLRGQRELFF. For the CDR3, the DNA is TGTGCCAGCAGTTTAAGGGGTCAGAGAGAGCTGTTTTTT.

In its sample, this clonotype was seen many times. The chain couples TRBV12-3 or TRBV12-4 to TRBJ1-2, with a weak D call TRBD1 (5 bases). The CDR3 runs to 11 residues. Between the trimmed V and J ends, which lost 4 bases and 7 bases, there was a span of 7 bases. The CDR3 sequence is CASSSGFGYTF. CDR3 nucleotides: TGTGCCAGCAGTTCAGGGTTTGGCTACACCTTC.

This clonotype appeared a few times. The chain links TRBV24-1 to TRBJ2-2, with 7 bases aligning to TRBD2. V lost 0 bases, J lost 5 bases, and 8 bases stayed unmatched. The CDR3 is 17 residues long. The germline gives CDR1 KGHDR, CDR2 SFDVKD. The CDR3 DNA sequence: TGTGCCACCAGTGATTTGCATAGGCAGGGAGGGACCGGGGAGCTGTTTTTT. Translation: CATSDLHRQGGTGELFF.

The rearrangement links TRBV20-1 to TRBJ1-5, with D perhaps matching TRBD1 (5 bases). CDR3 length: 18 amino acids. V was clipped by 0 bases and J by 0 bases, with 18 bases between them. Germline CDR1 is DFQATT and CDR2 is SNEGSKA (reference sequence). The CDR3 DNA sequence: TGCAGTGCTAGAGATGCAGGACACGACCTGTATAGCAATCAGCCCCAGCATTTT. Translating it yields CSARDAGHDLYSNQPQHF.

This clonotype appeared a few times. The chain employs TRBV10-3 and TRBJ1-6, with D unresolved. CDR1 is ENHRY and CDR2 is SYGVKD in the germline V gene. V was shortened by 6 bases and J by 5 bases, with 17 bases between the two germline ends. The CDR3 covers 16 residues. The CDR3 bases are TGTGCCATCAGGCGGGAATTACCACGAAATAATTCACCCCTCCACTTT. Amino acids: CAIRRELPRNNSPLHF.

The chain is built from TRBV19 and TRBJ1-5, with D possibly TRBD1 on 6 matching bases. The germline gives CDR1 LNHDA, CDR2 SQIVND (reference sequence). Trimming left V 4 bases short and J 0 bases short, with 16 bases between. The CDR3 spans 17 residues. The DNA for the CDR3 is TGTGCCAGTAGTAGGGTAGGGGACACGTATAGCAATCAGCCCCAGCATTTT. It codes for CASSRVGDTYSNQPQHF.

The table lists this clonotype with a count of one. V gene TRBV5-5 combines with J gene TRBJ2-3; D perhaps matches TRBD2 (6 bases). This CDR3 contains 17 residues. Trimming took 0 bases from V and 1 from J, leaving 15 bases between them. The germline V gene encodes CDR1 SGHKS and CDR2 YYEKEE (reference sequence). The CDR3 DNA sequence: TGTGCCAGCAGCTTGGTCCCGGGACTGAGCGGCACAGATACGCAGTATTTT. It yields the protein CASSLVPGLSGTDTQYF.